The clone carrying this T cell receptor (beta chain) is a singleton in its sample. Its antigen is not known. V was pared by 3 bases and J by 4 bases, with 9 bases between. Germline lookup yields CDR1 SGHTA and CDR2 FQGNSA. CDR3 length: 13 amino acids. Assay: immunoSEQ multiplex PCR; the TCRdb copy retains only in-frame clones and omits some. Here the sample spans under 150,000 clones, approximately 88% being singletons. The data belong to a study of T cell responses to AZD1222 COVID-19 vaccine. Notes on the study in general: AZD1222 recipients seropositive at baseline numbered only 5 or 6. Clonal diversity was possibly underestimated, and the donors were mostly white British, with more females.

The material was peripheral blood, obtained 28 days after the second AZD1222 dose. The TCR sequence derives from an adult who received the AZD1222 COVID-19 vaccine. The V call is TRBV7-2, the J call TRBJ2-5; perhaps TRBD2 as D (6 bases). CDR3 bases: TGTGCCAGCAGCTTTGGAGGGAGAGAGACCCAGTACTTC. It yields the protein CASSFGGRETQYF.